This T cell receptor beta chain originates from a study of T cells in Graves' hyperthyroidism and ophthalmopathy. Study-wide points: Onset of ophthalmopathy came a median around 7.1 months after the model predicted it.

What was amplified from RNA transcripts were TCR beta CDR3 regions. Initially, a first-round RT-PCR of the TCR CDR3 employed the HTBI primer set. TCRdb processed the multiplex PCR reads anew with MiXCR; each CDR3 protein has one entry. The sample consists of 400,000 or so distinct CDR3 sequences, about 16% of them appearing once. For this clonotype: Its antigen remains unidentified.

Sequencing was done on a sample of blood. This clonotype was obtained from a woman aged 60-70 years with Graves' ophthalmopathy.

The CDR3, as DNA: TGTGCCAGCAGTGACAGGTTGTCTAGCACAGATACGCAGTATTTT. The encoded protein is CASSDRLSSTDTQYF. This chain joins TRBV27 and TRBJ2-3, with a tentative D call TRBD1 (6 bases). Germline CDR1 MNHEY, CDR2 SMNVEV (reference sequence). Trimming pared 5 bases from V and 0 bases from J, leaving 12 bases between. The CDR3 extends over 15 amino acids.